Detailed here is one T cell receptor beta chain. Study processing details: For nucleated cells, counts were estimated from reference gene primer amplification. Method: immunoSEQ multiplex PCR; TCRdb's copy keeps in-frame clones and lacks some. Clone size and V and J calls were adopted from that table, with D and trimming inferred from the DNA. This table holds 130,000 to 150,000 clones, around 84% found once. The data were taken from a study of blood T cell repertoires in COVID-19. About the study: Acute and convalescent COVID-19 specimens originated in the United States, Italy and Spain. T cells, B-cell-depleted T cells, or PBMCs supplied cDNA or gDNA.

Germline assignment: CDR1 KGHSH and CDR2 LQKENI. V lost 3 bases, J lost 6 bases, and 17 bases stayed unmatched. The CDR3 has 18 amino acids. The sample comprised peripheral blood. This receptor was obtained from a human donor in a cohort sampled during active COVID-19. The chain links TRBV18 to TRBJ1-2, with 9 positions matching TRBD1. CDR3 in DNA: TGTGCCAGCTCACCCAACCCCCCATTAACAGGGGGCGCGAATGGCTACACCTTC. It yields the protein CASSPNPPLTGGANGYTF.